The T cell receptor (beta chain) under discussion was sequenced for a study of memory CD4+ T cells and cytomegalovirus serostatus. With regard to this clone: Its cognate antigen is unknown.

Data came from immunoSEQ multiplex PCR; TCRdb stores just in-frame clones and leaves some out. The table includes about 75,000 clones, 75% to 85% detected once. Overall study results and limits: Of 150 to 200 reported CMV TCRbeta sequences, under 80 were found in memory CD4+ repertoires.

Germline values: CDR1 LNHNV, CDR2 YYDKDF (reference sequence). The length of the CDR3 is 13 residues. V lost 0 bases and J 10 bases, leaving 10 bases between the germline ends. The sort gate was single viable CD3+CD4+CD8-CD45RO+ cells for memory CD4+ T cells. Serum IgG to CMV pp150, pp28, p38 and p52 defined serostatus. The rearrangement uses TRBV15 and TRBJ2-1; the D gene could be TRBD1 or TRBD2 (5 bases each). This receptor was taken from an adult in good health and CMV-seropositive. The material sequenced was memory CD4+ T cells from blood. In nucleotides, the CDR3 is TGTGCCACCAGCAGAGATGCAGGGAGAGAGCAGTTCTTC. Amino acid sequence: CATSRDAGREQFF.